Included here is one T cell receptor (beta chain) sequence, with context. This receptor's antigen is unknown. Qualities for individual bases were not recorded, and no much larger clone is one base off. Stable Graves' hyperthyroidism was defined as no progression to ophthalmopathy during 18 months of follow-up. Hyperthyroidism patients were newly diagnosed, had a disease duration of under 2 months, and were aged 18 to 65 years. Exclusion was applied to patients with uncontrolled infections, other autoimmune diseases, pregnancy or lactation. Diagnoses were established on the basis of clinical symptoms, serum thyroxine and TRAb, thyroid ultrasound, and orbital computed tomography. Ficoll-Paque density gradient centrifugation was used to isolate PBMCs from about 9 ml of fresh peripheral blood. Total RNA was extracted with Trizol reagent, and quality was checked on an Agilent 2100 Bioanalyzer. Amplification of TCR beta CDR3 regions was carried out from RNA transcripts. The first round of RT-PCR for the TCR CDR3 was performed with the HTBI primer set and the Qiagen OneStep RT-PCR kit. Libraries were constructed in a second round of multiplex PCR, after which size selection and purification were performed. Paired-end sequencing of the libraries was performed with 100 bp reads on an Illumina HiSeq2000. From the authors' description of their analysis: Raw data were processed with SOAPnuke, discarding reads with adapters, uncalled bases, mean Phred below 15, or no exact constant-primer or identifier match. COPE v1.2.5 was used to merge high-quality paired reads, and clonotypes were defined as unique nucleotide sequences. MiTCR v1.1 was used to align clonotypes to the IMGT TRBV, TRBD and TRBJ reference segments. The analysis included only V-J combinations with a frequency above 0.0001, which together covered around 99% of the repertoires. The TCS score was defined as the ratio of F50 (clonal expansion) to E x V (chaos), calculated using BLOSUM62-based TCRdist between CDR3 peptides within each V-J. Welch's t-statistics and random forest reduced just over 500 V-J features to about 13, which were used in a naive Bayes classifier (R e1071). The similarity between thyroid and blood repertoires was quantified using the Morisita-Horn index. The public reads were run again by TCRdb, first through fastp at Q25 and then through MiXCR, and only productive beta chains were kept. Each CDR3 protein gets just one entry, which takes the most common genes and DNA from the rows behind it. The V and J calls come from TCRdb's annotation, not from the publication. The sample includes about 840,000 distinct CDR3 sequences, with roughly 40% observed a single time. The ten largest make up 7.5% to 9.5% of the sample.

This entry is derived from a study of T cells in Graves' hyperthyroidism and ophthalmopathy (dated by TCRdb to 2018 to 2020). Some background on the complete study: Peripheral blood was collected at initial diagnosis, before any treatment. To identify distinguishing TCR V-J signatures, a discovery cohort of some 100 patients was used, comprising 40 to 45 with Graves' ophthalmopathy and some 57 with stable Graves' hyperthyroidism. An independent validation cohort of under 20 hyperthyroidism patients and 17 patients who later progressed to ophthalmopathy tested prospective prediction of ophthalmopathy. The 75 to 100 discovery patients were divided at random into training and test sets in a 7:3 ratio. Thyroid tissue and blood T-cell repertoires from about six Graves' hyperthyroidism patients were also compared in the study. Following sampling, methimazole starting at 30 mg daily was given to hyperthyroidism patients, and high-dose intravenous methylprednisolone was given to ophthalmopathy patients. The paper describes TCR Vbeta CDR3 sequencing of 135 peripheral blood samples, made up of roughly 40 ophthalmopathy patients, 70 to 75 hyperthyroidism patients and 17 progressor patients. Findings and caveats that apply to the study as a whole: Ophthalmopathy was separated from stable hyperthyroidism by a 13 V-J signature model, with just over 85% sensitivity and approximately 81% specificity obtained in cross-validation and 80%/75% obtained in testing. In validation, the model predicted progression to ophthalmopathy a median of around 6.5 months before onset, with 70% to 71% sensitivity and more than 72% specificity. Blood samples also contained most of the expanded thyroid clonotypes (frequency above 0.001), which suggests that blood repertoires may reflect thyroid immune responses. No statistical method was used to set the sample size in advance, and investigators knew the group allocation.

At the junction V is shortened by 5 bases and J by 5 bases; bases outside the gene matches: 5. From the cysteine through the phenylalanine, the CDR3 covers 14 amino acids. Just the 42-base CDR3 DNA is kept, in frame starting at base 1. CDR1 SNHLY and CDR2 FYNNEI were looked up in the germline V gene. This clonotype was obtained from a young man with Graves' hyperthyroidism. The sample comprised blood. This chain is built from TRBV2 and TRBJ2-7, with 11 central nucleotides matching TRBD1. In nucleotides, the sequence is TGTGCCAGCAGTTTTTGGACAGGGGGCAACGAGCAGTACTTC. It translates to CASSFWTGGNEQYF. The CDR3 plus the reference TRBV2 and TRBJ2-7 genes for the other parts give the full variable domain: EPEVTQTPSHQVTQMGQEVILRCVPISNHLYFYWYRQILGQKVEFLVSFYNNEISEKSEIFDDQFSVERPDGSNFTLKIRSTKLEDSAMYFCASSFWTGGNEQYFGPGTRLTVT.